The rows below give T cell receptor beta chains drawn from one sample of a study of yellow fever vaccine responses in identical twins. Each CDR3 protein is one row after TCRdb ran MiXCR on the RT-PCR reads. Seen here are around 33,000 distinct CDR3 sequences, 50% to 65% observed once, and the top ten hold 4.5% to 5%. The input for sequencing was T cells from blood (PBMCs), unsorted or a sorted subset (not recorded which), taken before or after yellow fever vaccination (not recorded which). These receptors were taken from a woman younger than 30 who received the yellow fever vaccine. Both conserved end residues are part of each CDR3. Each record gives: D gene, clone size, J gene, V gene, CDR3 DNA, CDR3 protein. A D gene is named only where the DNA matches it firmly. Size is omitted from some rows. Given values are once, few, many or a class for expanded clones.

TRBD2,NA,TRBJ2-1,TRBV5-1,TGCGCCAGCAGCTTGTATCCGACTAGCGGTAATGAGCAGTTCTTC,CASSLYPTSGNEQFF
NA,few,TRBJ2-3,TRBV6-2/TRBV6-3,TGTGCCAGCAGCTACGGACTATCTGAAGGCACAGATACGCAGTATTTT,CASSYGLSEGTDTQYF
TRBD1,few,TRBJ1-5,TRBV29-1,TGCAGCGTTGGACAGGGGAATCAGCCCCAGCATTTT,CSVGQGNQPQHF
NA,NA,TRBJ1-3,TRBV3-1,TGTGCCAGCAGCCCCGTAAGCTCTGGAAACACCATATATTTT,CASSPVSSGNTIYF
NA,NA,TRBJ2-5,TRBV29-1,TGCAGCGTTGAAGAGACCCAGTACTTC,CSVEETQYF
TRBD2,few,TRBJ2-1,TRBV14,TGTGCCAGCAGTCTAGCGGGGGGGAGCTCCTACAATGAGCAGTTCTTC,CASSLAGGSSYNEQFF
NA,NA,TRBJ1-1,TRBV7-2,TGTGCCAGCAGCTTGTCTCCACAGCTGAACACTGAAGCTTTCTTT,CASSLSPQLNTEAFF
NA,NA,TRBJ2-7,TRBV15,TGTGCCACCAGCAGAGATTCCACAGGCTACGAGCAGTACTTC,CATSRDSTGYEQYF
TRBD1,NA,TRBJ2-7,TRBV2,TGTGCCAGCAGTGAACGACAGGGCAGCTACGAGCAGTACTTC,CASSERQGSYEQYF
TRBD2,few,TRBJ2-2,TRBV3-1,TGTGCCAGCAGCGGGGGACTAGCGGGGGCACGGACCGGGGAGCTGTTTTTT,CASSGGLAGARTGELFF
NA,few,TRBJ1-1,TRBV7-3,TGTGCCAGCAGCTTAACGGGGGCACAGAACACTGAAGCTTTCTTT,CASSLTGAQNTEAFF
NA,once,TRBJ2-7,TRBV28,TGTGCCAGCAGTCCCGGCGACTACGAGCAGTACTTC,CASSPGDYEQYF
NA,NA,TRBJ1-5,TRBV6-1,TGTGCCAGCTGGGGTGAGGGTTCTCAGCCCCAGCATTTT,CASWGEGSQPQHF
TRBD2,once,TRBJ2-1,TRBV10-3,TGTGCCATCAGTACGGGAGGGATTAAAGAGCAGTTCTTC,CAISTGGIKEQFF
NA,NA,TRBJ2-1,TRBV11-3,TGTGCCAGCACCGTGGGAGTATCCTCCTACAATGAGCAGTTCTTC,CASTVGVSSYNEQFF
NA,NA,TRBJ2-3,TRBV5-6,TGTGCCAGCAGCTTGGTTGCGGCAGATACGCAGTATTTT,CASSLVAADTQYF
NA,NA,TRBJ2-3,TRBV4-2,TGTGCCAGCAGCCGAGAACAGGTGCCCGTCCTTTTGGGAGATACGCAGTATTTT,CASSREQVPVLLGDTQYF
TRBD2,NA,TRBJ2-1,TRBV5-4,TGTGCCGTTCAGACTAGCGGGAGTTACAATGAGCAGTTCTTC,CAVQTSGSYNEQFF
NA,NA,TRBJ2-3,TRBV10-1,TGCGCCAGCAGTGAGTCAAGGACGACTCCCGCAGATACGCAGTATTTT,CASSESRTTPADTQYF
TRBD1,NA,TRBJ1-2,TRBV11-3,TGTGCCAGCAGCTTTGACAGGGTTGACTACACCTTC,CASSFDRVDYTF
NA,NA,TRBJ2-5,TRBV6-5,TGTGCCAGCAGTTACTCGAAGGACAGAGCCCCAGAGACCCAGTACTTC,CASSYSKDRAPETQYF
NA,few,TRBJ2-1,TRBV20-1,TGCAGTGCTAGAGATGTAGGAAGCTCCTACAATGAGCAGTTCTTC,CSARDVGSSYNEQFF
NA,NA,TRBJ1-1,TRBV11-3,TGTGCCAGCAGCTTACGGGCAGTGGGGAACACTGAAGCTTTCTTT,CASSLRAVGNTEAFF
NA,NA,TRBJ2-7,TRBV11-1,TGTGCCAGCAGCCTTCAGGGCGACGAGCAGTACTTC,CASSLQGDEQYF
TRBD2,NA,TRBJ2-7,TRBV5-1,TGCGCCAGCAGCTTTAGCGGGGGGAGCTCCTACGAGCAGTACTTC,CASSFSGGSSYEQYF
NA,NA,TRBJ1-2,TRBV4-1,TGCGCCAGCAGCCAAGTGAACACCTTCGGCGGCTACACCTTC,CASSQVNTFGGYTF
TRBD1,NA,TRBJ1-2,TRBV29-1,TGCAGCGTTGACTGTAGGGTGGGACAGGACTATGGCTACACCTTC,CSVDCRVGQDYGYTF
NA,NA,TRBJ2-7,TRBV4-1,TGCGCCAGCAGCCAAGGGCAGGATCCTCGGATCTACGAGCAGTACTTC,CASSQGQDPRIYEQYF
NA,NA,TRBJ2-5,TRBV28,TGTGCCAGCAGAAAGGGAGAGATAAAGGAGACCCAGTACTTC,CASRKGEIKETQYF
TRBD2,NA,TRBJ2-5,TRBV4-1,TGCGCCAGCAGCCAAGGGCTAGCGGGAGGATTGGGAGAGACCCAGTACTTC,CASSQGLAGGLGETQYF
NA,few,TRBJ2-7,TRBV29-1,TGCAGCGTGGGGGACACCTACGAGCAGTACTTC,CSVGDTYEQYF
NA,NA,TRBJ1-1,TRBV12-3/TRBV12-4,TGTGCCAGCACTAGGCGTCAGGGGCCGAACACTGAAGCTTTCTTT,CASTRRQGPNTEAFF
NA,few,TRBJ2-3,TRBV10-3,TGTGCCATCAGTGAGCCGGGAACAGGGATTAGCGCAGATACGCAGTATTTT,CAISEPGTGISADTQYF
TRBD2,NA,TRBJ2-5,TRBV11-3,TGTGCCAGCAGCTCTCGGACTAGCTCGGGGCAAGAGACCCAGTACTTC,CASSSRTSSGQETQYF
TRBD1,NA,TRBJ2-1,TRBV12-3/TRBV12-4,TGTGCCAGCAGGTTTCGGGACAGGGGATTAGGTGAGCAGTTCTTC,CASRFRDRGLGEQFF
NA,NA,TRBJ1-1,TRBV11-1,TGTGCCAGCAGCTTGCCAGGGTCAGAGGGAAGGAGTGGTGAAGCTTTCTTT,CASSLPGSEGRSGEAFF
NA,NA,TRBJ2-5,TRBV4-1,TGCGCCAGCAGCCAAGGGCTGGGGACCCAAGAGACCCAGTACTTC,CASSQGLGTQETQYF
NA,NA,TRBJ2-3,TRBV20-1,TGCAGTGCTAGAGGACCGTTTTCGAGCACAGATACGCAGTATTTT,CSARGPFSSTDTQYF
TRBD1,few,TRBJ1-4,TRBV29-1,TGCAGCGTTGCAGACAGGGCAACTAATGAAAAACTGTTTTTT,CSVADRATNEKLFF
TRBD2,NA,TRBJ2-1,TRBV5-6,TGTGCCAGCAGCTTCGGACTAGCGCGACGACCTAACAATGAGCAGTTCTTC,CASSFGLARRPNNEQFF
TRBD2,NA,TRBJ2-7,TRBV7-6,TGTGCCAGCAGCTCGGGGCCGGGACTAGCTCGAGAGCAGTACTTC,CASSSGPGLAREQYF
TRBD1,NA,TRBJ1-4,TRBV29-1,TGCAGCGTTCAAAGACAGGGGGTGTCCTTTGGTGAAAAACTGTTTTTT,CSVQRQGVSFGEKLFF